These T cell receptor beta chains were read from a single sample in a study of CD8+ T cells in alopecia areata. The data were produced by immunoSEQ multiplex PCR, yet TCRdb's version contains in-frame clones alone and is incomplete. This repertoire shows more than 140,000 clones, 70% to 90% found once; its top ten account for about 13%. Sequencing was performed on CD8+ T cells sorted from blood, taken at week 4, from a patient treated with tofacitinib. These receptors were collected from a human donor with alopecia areata. Each CDR3 is given with its conserved first and last residue. D genes are given only for firm matches. Size is omitted from some rows. Given values are once, few, many or a class for expanded clones.

v_gene	abundance	j_gene	d_gene	CDR3aa	CDR3nt
TRBV29-1	NA	TRBJ2-3	TRBD1	CSVEDGDRGSTDTQYF	TGCAGCGTTGAAGATGGGGACAGGGGTAGCACAGATACGCAGTATTTT
TRBV5-4	NA	TRBJ1-2	TRBD1	CASSWGQSDYGYTF	TGTGCCAGCAGCTGGGGACAGAGCGACTATGGCTACACCTTC
TRBV9	NA	TRBJ2-7	NA	CASSVDGGLDEQYF	TGTGCCAGCAGCGTAGATGGGGGTCTGGACGAGCAGTACTTC
TRBV7-9	NA	TRBJ2-7	NA	CASVGHPAYEQYF	TGTGCCAGCGTCGGACACCCTGCCTACGAGCAGTACTTC
TRBV9	NA	TRBJ2-3	TRBD2	CASSVLGLADTDTQYF	TGTGCCAGCAGCGTATTGGGGCTAGCGGACACAGATACGCAGTATTTT
TRBV6-5	once	TRBJ1-2	TRBD1	CASSYRTGGLDGYTF	TGTGCCAGCAGTTACCGGACAGGGGGCCTTGATGGCTACACCTTC
TRBV5-1	NA	TRBJ2-7	NA	CASSLDRAYEQYF	TGCGCCAGCAGCTTGGACAGAGCCTACGAGCAGTACTTC
TRBV4-1	NA	TRBJ2-1	TRBD2	CASSQRPSGNLANEQFF	TGCGCCAGCAGCCAACGACCTAGCGGGAATTTAGCAAATGAGCAGTTCTTC
TRBV10-2	NA	TRBJ1-1	NA	CASSETGNTEAFF	TGCGCCAGCAGTGAGACAGGGAACACTGAAGCTTTCTTT
TRBV29-1	NA	TRBJ2-1	TRBD1	CSVEGTHPGTGGENEQFF	TGCAGCGTTGAAGGAACACATCCCGGGACAGGGGGTGAGAATGAGCAGTTCTTC
TRBV27	NA	TRBJ2-2	TRBD2	CATHSGGGSGELFF	TGTGCCACCCATAGCGGGGGCGGGAGCGGGGAGCTGTTTTTT
TRBV7-6	NA	TRBJ2-7	NA	CASSPGPGLRLEQYF	TGTGCCAGCAGCCCAGGACCGGGACTTAGGCTCGAGCAGTACTTC
TRBV29-1	NA	TRBJ1-2	TRBD1	CSVGRTGQVGRGYTF	TGCAGCGTCGGACGGACCGGACAGGTGGGACGTGGCTACACCTTC
TRBV5-6	once	TRBJ1-5	NA	CASSTGANQPQHF	TGTGCCAGCAGTACCGGGGCCAATCAGCCCCAGCATTTT
TRBV10-3	NA	TRBJ2-1	NA	CAISESASAIYNEQFF	TGTGCCATCAGTGAGTCTGCTAGCGCCATATACAATGAGCAGTTCTTC
TRBV5-4	few	TRBJ2-1	NA	CASSLGDNEQFF	TGTGCCAGCAGCTTAGGCGATAATGAGCAGTTCTTC
TRBV7-7	NA	TRBJ2-1	NA	CASSRGEDNEQFF	TGTGCTAGCAGCAGAGGGGAGGACAATGAGCAGTTCTTC
TRBV6-4	NA	TRBJ2-1	NA	CASSDSWGYTYNEQFF	TGTGCCAGCAGTGACTCCTGGGGTTATACCTACAATGAGCAGTTCTTC
TRBV29-1	NA	TRBJ1-3	NA	CSVTLASSGNTIYF	TGCAGCGTTACTCTCGCGAGCTCTGGAAACACCATATATTTT
TRBV9	NA	TRBJ1-1	NA	CASSGSQGNTEAFF	TGTGCCAGCAGCGGCTCCCAGGGCAACACTGAAGCTTTCTTT
TRBV2	once	TRBJ1-5	NA	CASSEAWQGDQPQHF	TGTGCCAGCAGTGAAGCATGGCAGGGCGATCAGCCCCAGCATTTT
TRBV4-2	NA	TRBJ2-7	TRBD2	CASRSSGGEQYF	TGTGCCAGCAGATCGAGCGGGGGAGAGCAGTACTTC
TRBV4-1	once	TRBJ1-1	NA	CASSQGTGRGDEAFF	TGCGCCAGCAGCCAAGGCACTGGACGGGGTGATGAAGCTTTCTTT
TRBV7-2	NA	TRBJ2-7	TRBD2	CASSPRTSYEQYF	TGTGCCAGCAGCCCCCGGACTAGCTACGAGCAGTACTTC
TRBV13	NA	TRBJ2-7	TRBD2	CASSLGGLADSYEQYF	TGTGCCAGCAGCTTAGGAGGACTAGCGGACTCCTACGAGCAGTACTTC
TRBV7-9	NA	TRBJ2-3	TRBD1	CASSWGQGSTDTQYF	TGTGCCAGCAGCTGGGGACAGGGAAGCACAGATACGCAGTATTTT
TRBV7-9	NA	TRBJ2-1	NA	CASKERDEQFF	TGTGCCAGCAAAGAACGGGATGAGCAGTTCTTC
TRBV5-1	few	TRBJ1-2	NA	CASSGRERGYTF	TGCGCCAGCAGCGGCCGGGAGAGGGGCTACACCTTC
TRBV15	once	TRBJ2-4	TRBD1	CATSRVGDRGAQYF	TGTGCCACCAGCAGAGTCGGGGACAGGGGGGCTCAGTACTTC
TRBV6-5	NA	TRBJ1-2	NA	CASSYSWTTYGYTF	TGTGCCAGCAGTTACTCTTGGACAACCTATGGCTACACCTTC
TRBV5-6	NA	TRBJ2-7	NA	CASSLTASYEQYF	TGTGCCAGCAGCTTAACAGCTTCCTACGAGCAGTACTTC
TRBV6-1	NA	TRBJ1-2	NA	CASSEGAEYGYTF	TGTGCCAGCAGTGAAGGTGCGGAATATGGCTACACCTTC
TRBV6-1	NA	TRBJ2-1	NA	CASSEMDSSGDEQFF	TGTGCCAGCAGTGAAATGGACAGCTCGGGGGATGAGCAGTTCTTC
TRBV20-1	NA	TRBJ1-1	NA	CSARDYTEAFF	TGCAGTGCTAGAGATTATACTGAAGCTTTCTTT
TRBV27	NA	TRBJ2-3	NA	CASRWAIRGDTQYF	TGTGCCAGCAGATGGGCTATTCGGGGAGATACGCAGTATTTT
TRBV5-6	NA	TRBJ2-7	NA	CASSLVSSYEQYF	TGTGCCAGCAGCTTGGTGTCCTCCTACGAGCAGTACTTC
TRBV4-1	NA	TRBJ1-1	NA	CASSQGRRTEAFF	TGCGCCAGCAGCCAGGGGAGAAGAACTGAAGCTTTCTTT
TRBV19	NA	TRBJ2-3	NA	CASSIGTDTQYF	TGTGCCAGTAGTATAGGCACAGATACGCAGTATTTT
TRBV5-6	NA	TRBJ2-1	NA	CASSQLAEQFF	TGTGCCAGCAGTCAATTAGCGGAGCAGTTCTTC
TRBV6-5	once	TRBJ2-3	NA	CASSFGRPTDTQYF	TGTGCCAGCAGTTTCGGACGGCCCACAGATACGCAGTATTTT
TRBV5-6	NA	TRBJ1-1	NA	CASSGGMIGGKNTEAFF	TGTGCCAGCAGCGGGGGCATGATAGGGGGTAAAAACACTGAAGCTTTCTTT
TRBV9	once	TRBJ1-1	NA	CASGPNTEAFF	TGTGCCAGCGGACCTAACACTGAAGCTTTCTTT
TRBV29-1	few	TRBJ2-7	NA	CSVEGVGRSYEQYF	TGCAGCGTTGAGGGGGTCGGACGGTCCTACGAGCAGTACTTC
TRBV5-1	NA	TRBJ2-7	TRBD1	CASSWTGDGEQYF	TGCGCCAGCAGCTGGACAGGGGATGGGGAGCAGTACTTC
TRBV28	NA	TRBJ2-7	NA	CASSDRDGSYEQYF	TGTGCCAGCAGTGACCGGGACGGCTCCTACGAGCAGTACTTC
TRBV27	NA	TRBJ2-2	TRBD2	CASSLASGGSGELFF	TGTGCCAGCAGTTTAGCTAGCGGGGGATCCGGGGAGCTGTTTTTT